Presented here are 2 T cell receptor beta chains from one specimen sequenced in a study of blood T cell repertoires in COVID-19. Using immunoSEQ multiplex PCR, the repertoire was profiled, and TCRdb retains in-frame clones only, with some absent. The sample has under 130,000 clones, 70% to 90% seen once; the top ten hold approximately 2.1%. The sample consisted of peripheral blood. The receptors here all came from a human donor in a cohort sampled during active COVID-19.

The chain has TRBV5-1 and TRBJ2-3, with 7 nucleotides matching TRBD2. Germline V gives CDR1 SGHRS, CDR2 YFSETQ. The V segment lost 4 bases and the J segment 4 bases; nucleotides outside the gene matches: 6. The CDR3 is made up of 14 amino acids. The CDR3 protein is CASSLTSSPDTQYF. CDR3 in DNA: TGCGCCAGCAGCCTGACTAGCTCCCCAGATACGCAGTATTTT.

This chain joins TRBV6-1 and TRBJ2-2, with 9 bases lining up with TRBD1. This CDR3 spans 16 amino acids. Germline values: CDR1 MNHNS, CDR2 SASEGT. V trimming: 7 bases; J trimming: 2 bases; junction bases outside the gene matches: 8. The CDR3 nucleotides read TGTGCCAGCACTGAGGGACAGGGTAGTAACACCGGGGAGCTGTTTTTT. Translated, it gives CASTEGQGSNTGELFF.